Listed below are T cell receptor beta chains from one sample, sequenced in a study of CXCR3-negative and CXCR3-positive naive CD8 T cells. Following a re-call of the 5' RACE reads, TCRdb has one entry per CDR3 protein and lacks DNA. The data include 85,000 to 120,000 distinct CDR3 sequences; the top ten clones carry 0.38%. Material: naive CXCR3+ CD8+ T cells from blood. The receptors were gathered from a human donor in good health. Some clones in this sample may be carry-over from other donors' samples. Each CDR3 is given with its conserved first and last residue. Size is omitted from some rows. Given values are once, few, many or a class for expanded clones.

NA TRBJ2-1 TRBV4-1 CASSQAYMIEQFF
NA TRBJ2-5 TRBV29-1 CSASGQGGTQYF
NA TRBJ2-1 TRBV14 CASSPRFYNEQFF
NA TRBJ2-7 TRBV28 CASSTGHWSEQYF
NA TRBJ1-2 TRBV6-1 CASSEVPQGFYGYTF
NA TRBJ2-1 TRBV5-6 CASSFQDGNEQFF
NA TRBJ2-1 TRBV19 CASSILGGEQFF
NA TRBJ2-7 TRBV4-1 CASSQEGFYEQYF
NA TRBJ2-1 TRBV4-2 CASSHEAGGSRNEQFF
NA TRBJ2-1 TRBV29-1 CSVEWDNEQFF
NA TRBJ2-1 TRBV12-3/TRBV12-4 CASGLADYEQFF
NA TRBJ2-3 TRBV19 CASSKRRTTSTDTQYF
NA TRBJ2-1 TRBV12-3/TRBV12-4 CASTATGSSYNELFF
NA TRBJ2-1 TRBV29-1 CSVGAGGWNEQFF
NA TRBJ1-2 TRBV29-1 CSVETQMAEHANYGYTF
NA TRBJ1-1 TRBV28 CASSSRTGSMNTEAFF
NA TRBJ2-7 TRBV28 CASSLDGSYEQYF
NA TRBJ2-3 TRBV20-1 CSAGPYLAPDTQYF
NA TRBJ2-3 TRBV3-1 CASSGPRLDTQYF
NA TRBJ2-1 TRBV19 CASMQGPFNEQFF
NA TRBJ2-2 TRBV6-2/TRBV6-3 CASSYSPAPGELFF
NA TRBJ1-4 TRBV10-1 CASSELPEKLFF
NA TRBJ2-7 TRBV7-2 CASSLYGAGSSYEQYF
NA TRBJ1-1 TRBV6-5 CASSYSSEEGWTEAFF
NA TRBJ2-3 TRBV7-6 CASSLAVGRTDTQYF
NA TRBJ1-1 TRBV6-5 CASSHGTGVEAFF
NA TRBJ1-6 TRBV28 CASSSKVRRQADNSPLHF
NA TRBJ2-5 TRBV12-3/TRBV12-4 CASSAGQGTVQETQYF
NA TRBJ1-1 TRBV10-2 CASAVRYEAFF
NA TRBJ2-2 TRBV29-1 CSVSSGRDFTGELFF
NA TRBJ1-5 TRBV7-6 CASSLGRWQSNQPQHF
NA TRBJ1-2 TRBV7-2 CASSLATGTGVGYTF
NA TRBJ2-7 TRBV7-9 CASTYGNNEQYF
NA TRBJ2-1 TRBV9 CASQGDTSSYNEQFF
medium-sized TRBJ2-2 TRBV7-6 CASSPNTGELFF
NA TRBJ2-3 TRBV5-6 CASSLVGEGDTQYF
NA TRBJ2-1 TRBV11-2 CASTTGGGQFF
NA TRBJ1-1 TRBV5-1 CASSLEGVEAFF
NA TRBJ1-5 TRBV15 CATSRGTGFGQPQHF
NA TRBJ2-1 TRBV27 CASSSISGISSYNEQFF
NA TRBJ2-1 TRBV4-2 CASSQDSGSVNEQFF
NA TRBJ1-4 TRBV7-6 CASSLAYRGREKLFF
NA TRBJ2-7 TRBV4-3 CASSQERTYEQYF
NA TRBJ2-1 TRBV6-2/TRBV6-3 CASSYSDGYNEQFF
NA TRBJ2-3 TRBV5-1 CASSLNTDTQYF
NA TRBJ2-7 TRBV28 CASSYGNEQYF
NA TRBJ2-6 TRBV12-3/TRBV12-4 CASSRRDRVAGANVLTF
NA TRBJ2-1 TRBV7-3 CASSFLPSGVGEQFF